This T cell receptor beta chain derives from a study of T cells in Graves' hyperthyroidism and ophthalmopathy. Study-wide results and caveats: Stable hyperthyroidism and ophthalmopathy were separated using 13 V-J signatures. Researchers found most expanded thyroid clonotypes above 0.001 in blood as well.

TCR beta CDR3 regions were amplified from RNA transcripts. The HTBI primer set drove a first-round RT-PCR of the TCR CDR3. One entry per CDR3 protein, called by TCRdb with MiXCR from the multiplex PCR reads. The data contain some 180,000 distinct CDR3 sequences, 17% of them singletons. Diagnosis rested on symptoms, serum thyroxine and TRAb, thyroid ultrasound, and orbital computed tomography. This clonotype was observed at least ten times. Its antigen is still unknown. Germline assignment: CDR1 DFQATT and CDR2 SNEGSKA (reference sequence). The CDR3 is 13 residues long. Trimming removed 0 bases at V and 3 bases at J, with 9 bases between.

The chain has TRBV20-1 and TRBJ2-7; D unclear. Sequencing input: blood. The receptor comes from a woman aged 45 to 65 with Graves' hyperthyroidism. The CDR3 is CSARDVRFYEQYF. For the CDR3, the DNA is TGCAGTGCTAGAGATGTGAGGTTCTACGAGCAGTACTTC.